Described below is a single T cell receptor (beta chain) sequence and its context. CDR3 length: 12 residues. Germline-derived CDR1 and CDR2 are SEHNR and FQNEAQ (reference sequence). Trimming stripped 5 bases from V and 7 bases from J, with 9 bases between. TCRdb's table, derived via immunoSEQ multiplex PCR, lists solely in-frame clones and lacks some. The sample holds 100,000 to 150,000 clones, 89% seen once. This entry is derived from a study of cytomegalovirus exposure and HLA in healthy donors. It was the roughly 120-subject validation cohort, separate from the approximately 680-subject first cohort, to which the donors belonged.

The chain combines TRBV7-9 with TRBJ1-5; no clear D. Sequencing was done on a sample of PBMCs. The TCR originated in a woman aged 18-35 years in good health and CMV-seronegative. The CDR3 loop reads CASSIRGQPQHF. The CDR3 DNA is TGTGCCAGCAGCATACGGGGACAGCCCCAGCATTTT.